Below are 2 T cell receptor beta chains sequenced from a single sample in a study of a mutant IDH1 vaccine in newly diagnosed glioma. This sample's time point: baseline, week 1 (first vaccination visit). Treatment reported: pre-vaccination baseline after standard-of-care therapy. Generated by immunoSEQ multiplex PCR, the TCRdb table keeps only in-frame clones and is missing some. The sample consists of around 64,000 clones, 80% to 90% of them appearing once. Sequencing used peripheral blood mononuclear cells (PBMCs), obtained from a glioma patient treated with radiotherapy, temozolomide or both. The receptors originated from a young woman with glioma. Some clones in this sample may be carry-over from other donors' samples.

The V call is TRBV5-4, the J call TRBJ1-2; 7 positions agree with TRBD1. The ends lost 0 bases at V and 8 bases at J; junction bases unmatched: 4. The germline CDR1 and CDR2 sequences are SGHNT and YYREEE (reference sequence). This CDR3 contains 13 residues. CDR3 amino acids: CASSLAQGNGYTF. The CDR3 nucleotides are TGTGCCAGCAGCTTGGCACAGGGGAACGGCTACACCTTC.

This clone was seen only once. The rearrangement links TRBV25-1 to TRBJ1-6; the match to TRBD1 covers 7 bases. Germline CDR1 MGHDK, CDR2 SYGVNS. Trimming took 1 base from V and 7 from J; bases not matched to a gene: 4. CDR3 length: 15 residues. CDR3 residues: CASSELTGRNSPLHF. CDR3 DNA: TGTGCCAGCAGTGAATTGACAGGGCGGAATTCACCCCTCCACTTT.